This is a list of T cell receptor beta chains from one sample in a study of cytomegalovirus exposure and HLA in healthy donors. TCRdb's table, derived via immunoSEQ multiplex PCR, lists solely in-frame clones and lacks some. Of 120,000 or so clones listed, 70% to 80% are singletons. Sample: PBMCs. Receptors were obtained from a woman between 50 and 59 years old in good health and CMV-seropositive. The CDR3 runs from the conserved cysteine through the conserved F or W. Each record gives: clone size, D gene, J gene, V gene, CDR3 DNA, CDR3 protein. D genes are given only for firm matches. Clone size is not always given. Where it is, it says once, few, many or a class for expanded clones.

size: -
D: -
J: TRBJ1-6
V: TRBV2
DNA: TGTGCCAGCCTAACCCCGGGACACCCACCCCCTCACTTT
CDR3: CASLTPGHPPPHF

size: -
D: TRBD1
J: TRBJ2-7
V: TRBV28
DNA: TGTGCCAGCGCCTCCGGGACAGGGTGGTACGAGCAGTACTTC
CDR3: CASASGTGWYEQYF

size: -
D: TRBD1
J: TRBJ1-2
V: TRBV6-5
DNA: TGTGCCAGCAGTTACCAGGGGGCGCAGGCCTTC
CDR3: CASSYQGAQAF

size: few
D: -
J: TRBJ1-5
V: TRBV4-1
DNA: TGCGCCAGCAGCCAAGGTCATGGTGGAGGCAATCAGCCCCAGCATTTT
CDR3: CASSQGHGGGNQPQHF

size: -
D: TRBD1
J: TRBJ1-1
V: TRBV6-1
DNA: TGTGCCAGCAGGGACAGGACAGGGTCGAACACTGAAGCTTTCTTT
CDR3: CASRDRTGSNTEAFF

size: -
D: -
J: TRBJ2-7
V: TRBV30
DNA: TGTGCCTGGACCTCAACGGGACTCTACGAGCAGTACTTC
CDR3: CAWTSTGLYEQYF

size: -
D: TRBD1
J: TRBJ2-5
V: TRBV7-9
DNA: TGTGCCAGCAGCGCCGCCCGGGACAGGGGGCATAGGGAGACCCAGTACTTC
CDR3: CASSAARDRGHRETQYF

size: once
D: -
J: TRBJ1-2
V: TRBV6-5
DNA: TGTGCCAGCAGTTACTCAGCGGTGTCTTTCTATGGCTACACCTTC
CDR3: CASSYSAVSFYGYTF

size: -
D: TRBD2
J: TRBJ2-7
V: TRBV7-9
DNA: TGTGCCAGCAGCCTCCTAGCGGGAGGGCCATACGAGCAGTACTTC
CDR3: CASSLLAGGPYEQYF

size: -
D: -
J: TRBJ2-6
V: TRBV5-1
DNA: TGCGCCAGCGCATTCGGGACTGGGGCCAACGTCCTGACTTTC
CDR3: CASAFGTGANVLTF

size: -
D: -
J: TRBJ2-1
V: TRBV4-3
DNA: TGCGCCAGCAGCCAAGATCTTGGGGGCGTTAGCTCCTACAATGAGCAGTTCTTC
CDR3: CASSQDLGGVSSYNEQFF

size: -
D: TRBD1
J: TRBJ2-2
V: TRBV19
DNA: TGTGCCAGTAGTCTAAGGGGGCCCGGGGAGCTGTTTTTT
CDR3: CASSLRGPGELFF

size: -
D: -
J: TRBJ1-1
V: TRBV5-1
DNA: TGCGCCAGCAGCTTGGGGGCAGGGGCGACTGAAGCTTTCTTT
CDR3: CASSLGAGATEAFF

size: -
D: TRBD2
J: TRBJ2-1
V: TRBV11-1
DNA: TGTGCCAGCAGGGAACATCGGACTAGCGGGCGCAATGAGCAGTTCTTC
CDR3: CASREHRTSGRNEQFF

size: once
D: -
J: TRBJ2-1
V: TRBV18
DNA: TGTGCCAGCTCACCGGAGTCAGGGGTTTCCAATGAGCAGTTCTTC
CDR3: CASSPESGVSNEQFF

size: -
D: -
J: TRBJ1-2
V: TRBV7-9
DNA: TGTGCCAGCAGCTTAGCGCATCAAGGAGCCTATGGCTACACCTTC
CDR3: CASSLAHQGAYGYTF

size: -
D: TRBD1
J: TRBJ2-7
V: TRBV7-3
DNA: TGTGCCAGCAGCTCCAGGACAGGGGGCGAGCAGTACTTC
CDR3: CASSSRTGGEQYF

size: -
D: -
J: TRBJ2-1
V: TRBV10-3
DNA: TGTGCCATCAGTGAGGGCGGCAATGAGCAGTTCTTC
CDR3: CAISEGGNEQFF

size: -
D: -
J: TRBJ2-7
V: TRBV15
DNA: TGTGCCACCAGCTTCGGTATGTCCTACGAGCAGTACTTC
CDR3: CATSFGMSYEQYF

size: -
D: -
J: TRBJ2-7
V: TRBV7-2
DNA: TGTGCCAGCAGCTTAGGGTCAGAAAAGCAGTACTTC
CDR3: CASSLGSEKQYF

size: -
D: -
J: TRBJ1-6
V: TRBV7-2
DNA: TGTGCCAGCAGCTTACCAGGGGTGGCTTCACCCCTCCACTTT
CDR3: CASSLPGVASPLHF

size: -
D: TRBD1
J: TRBJ2-7
V: TRBV7-9
DNA: TGTGCCAGCAGCTTAGGGGACAGGTACGAGCAGTACTTC
CDR3: CASSLGDRYEQYF

size: -
D: -
J: TRBJ2-2
V: TRBV7-3
DNA: TGTGCCAGCAGCTTACAGGGGACGAACACCGGGGAGCTGTTTTTT
CDR3: CASSLQGTNTGELFF

size: -
D: TRBD2
J: TRBJ2-7
V: TRBV28
DNA: TGTGCCAGCAGTCCCCAACTAGCGTTAGGCTACGAGCAGTACTTC
CDR3: CASSPQLALGYEQYF

size: -
D: -
J: TRBJ1-1
V: TRBV28
DNA: TGTGCCAGCAGGCTGAACAGCCCGAACACTGAAGCTTTCTTT
CDR3: CASRLNSPNTEAFF

size: -
D: TRBD2
J: TRBJ2-3
V: TRBV18
DNA: TGTGCCAGCCATTCCGGGACTAGCGGGGTTATAGATACGCAGTATTTT
CDR3: CASHSGTSGVIDTQYF

size: -
D: -
J: TRBJ1-1
V: TRBV5-6
DNA: TGTGCCAGCAGCACCACCGGGACAACGGGAGCTTTCTTT
CDR3: CASSTTGTTGAFF

size: -
D: -
J: TRBJ2-3
V: TRBV5-6
DNA: TGTGCCAGCAGCAAATTGGAGGGCACAGATACGCAGTATTTT
CDR3: CASSKLEGTDTQYF

size: -
D: TRBD2
J: TRBJ2-6
V: TRBV18
DNA: TGTGCCAGCTCACCACTAGCGGGCAAGTTGGAAGGGGCCAACGTCCTGACTTTC
CDR3: CASSPLAGKLEGANVLTF

size: once
D: TRBD2
J: TRBJ2-1
V: TRBV29-1
DNA: TGCAGCGTCTTGGGGCTAGCGGGAGGACCTTACAATGAGCAGTTCTTC
CDR3: CSVLGLAGGPYNEQFF

size: -
D: -
J: TRBJ2-5
V: TRBV27
DNA: TGTGCCAGCAGCCCCACAGGGAGCCCTCAAGAGACCCAGTACTTC
CDR3: CASSPTGSPQETQYF

size: -
D: TRBD2
J: TRBJ2-5
V: TRBV7-9
DNA: TGTGCCAGCAGCAGGGGACTAGCGGGTCAAGAGACCCAGTACTTC
CDR3: CASSRGLAGQETQYF

size: once
D: TRBD2
J: TRBJ2-7
V: TRBV18
DNA: TGTGCCAGCTCACCTCTCGGGCTAGCGGGGAACTACGAGCAGTACTTC
CDR3: CASSPLGLAGNYEQYF

size: -
D: TRBD1
J: TRBJ1-2
V: TRBV23-1
DNA: TGCGCCAGCAGTCAATCAGGGGACAGCTATGGCTACACCTTC
CDR3: CASSQSGDSYGYTF

size: -
D: TRBD2
J: TRBJ2-5
V: TRBV2
DNA: TGTGCCAGCAGGCGCCGGGGGGGTGGGGGAACCCAAGAGACCCAGTACTTC
CDR3: CASRRRGGGGTQETQYF

size: -
D: TRBD1
J: TRBJ2-3
V: TRBV7-3
DNA: TGTGCCAGCAGCCCCGGGACAGGGGCGGCCGCAGATACGCAGTATTTT
CDR3: CASSPGTGAAADTQYF

size: -
D: TRBD2
J: TRBJ2-7
V: TRBV5-1
DNA: TGCGCCAGCAGCCCGGGGCGGGAGGGTATCTACGAGCAGTACTTC
CDR3: CASSPGREGIYEQYF

size: -
D: -
J: TRBJ1-1
V: TRBV4-3
DNA: TGCGCCAGCAGCCAACCGGGGAACACTGAAGCTTTCTTT
CDR3: CASSQPGNTEAFF

size: -
D: -
J: TRBJ1-4
V: TRBV27
DNA: TGTGCCACCCGTCTCGGGGGAGAGGGTGAAAAACTGTTTTTT
CDR3: CATRLGGEGEKLFF

size: -
D: -
J: TRBJ1-1
V: TRBV9
DNA: TGTGCCAGCAGCGTAGCTGACGGAGAGACCGAAGCTTTCTTT
CDR3: CASSVADGETEAFF

size: once
D: TRBD1
J: TRBJ1-6
V: TRBV5-1
DNA: TGCGCCAGCAGCTTGGGGGACAGGAACGGGAATTCACCCCTCCACTTT
CDR3: CASSLGDRNGNSPLHF

size: -
D: TRBD2
J: TRBJ2-7
V: TRBV25-1
DNA: TGTGCCAGCAGTTCCCTGGGGCGGGAGGAGTACGAGCAGTACTTC
CDR3: CASSSLGREEYEQYF

size: once
D: -
J: TRBJ2-1
V: TRBV11-1
DNA: TGTGCCAGCAGCTCCCCTAATGAGCAGTTCTTC
CDR3: CASSSPNEQFF

size: -
D: -
J: TRBJ1-2
V: TRBV7-2
DNA: TGTGCCAGCAGCCCCCCCCGGGTCTATGGCTACACCTTC
CDR3: CASSPPRVYGYTF

size: -
D: TRBD1
J: TRBJ1-2
V: TRBV2
DNA: TGTGCCAGCACCGCGTCACAGGGGGCGGACGGCTACACCTTC
CDR3: CASTASQGADGYTF

size: -
D: TRBD2
J: TRBJ2-3
V: TRBV7-8
DNA: TGTGCCAGCAGCTACCGTCGACTAGCGGGAGAGAGTAGCACAGATACGCAGTATTTT
CDR3: CASSYRRLAGESSTDTQYF

size: few
D: TRBD1
J: TRBJ1-4
V: TRBV28
DNA: TGTGCCAGCATACAGGGGCCCATAGCAGGTGAAAAACTGTTTTTT
CDR3: CASIQGPIAGEKLFF

size: -
D: -
J: TRBJ1-1
V: TRBV2
DNA: TGTGCCAGCAGAATTCCACAGTTAACTGAAGCTTTCTTT
CDR3: CASRIPQLTEAFF

size: few
D: -
J: TRBJ2-5
V: TRBV2
DNA: TGTGCCAGCAGTGAGAGGGAGACCCAGTACTTC
CDR3: CASSERETQYF

size: -
D: TRBD2
J: TRBJ2-1
V: TRBV30
DNA: TGTGCCTGGACTAGCGGGAGTATGAATGAGCAGTTCTTC
CDR3: CAWTSGSMNEQFF

size: -
D: TRBD2
J: TRBJ2-1
V: TRBV5-1
DNA: TGCGCCAGCAGCTTGTTGGCTAGCGGGGGGCTGTTGAGTGAGCAGTTCTTC
CDR3: CASSLLASGGLLSEQFF

size: -
D: TRBD1
J: TRBJ1-2
V: TRBV7-9
DNA: TGTGCCAGCAGCTTAACCCTCGGTGGGGGGACAGAAGGCGGCTACACCTTC
CDR3: CASSLTLGGGTEGGYTF

size: -
D: TRBD2
J: TRBJ2-3
V: TRBV7-9
DNA: TGTGCCACACCCGGGACTACGGGCACAGATACGCAGTATTTT
CDR3: CATPGTTGTDTQYF

size: few
D: -
J: TRBJ1-5
V: TRBV27
DNA: TGTGCCAGCAGAAGGGAGAGGAATCAGCCCCAGCATTTT
CDR3: CASRRERNQPQHF

size: once
D: TRBD1
J: TRBJ1-5
V: TRBV6-5
DNA: TGTGCCAGCAGCCGGGGACAGGGGTCTCAGCCCCAGCATTTT
CDR3: CASSRGQGSQPQHF

size: -
D: TRBD2
J: TRBJ2-7
V: TRBV6-5
DNA: TGTGCCAGCAGTTACGGCGGGAGGGCCTACGAGCAGTACTTC
CDR3: CASSYGGRAYEQYF

size: few
D: -
J: TRBJ1-1
V: TRBV7-9
DNA: TGTGCCAGCAGCCTCTGGACGGGGATGAACACTGAAGCTTTCTTT
CDR3: CASSLWTGMNTEAFF

size: -
D: -
J: TRBJ1-2
V: TRBV6-6
DNA: TGTGCCAGCTCCACGCCGGGGACTAACTATGGCTACACCTTC
CDR3: CASSTPGTNYGYTF

size: -
D: -
J: TRBJ2-2
V: TRBV7-2
DNA: TGTGCCAGCAGCTTAGAGCCTAGCGCCGCCGCGAACACCGGGGAGCTGTTTTTT
CDR3: CASSLEPSAAANTGELFF